Below, 12 T cell receptor beta chains from the same sample are listed, as sequenced in a study of T-cell reconstitution after alpha-beta-depleted transplantation in children. Using unique molecular identifiers, the investigators prepared the TCRbeta library. In TCRdb, the PCR reads were re-called with MiXCR into one record per CDR3 protein. The data contain just over 350,000 distinct CDR3 sequences, about 14% of them singletons. Material: PBMCs, obtained from the stem cell graft. The receptors come from a human donor who donated a stem cell graft to a child with Fanconi anemia.

In its sample, this clonotype was seen many times. Germline is not matched at one junction end, which may reflect a read error. This rearrangement joins TRBV6-4 to TRBJ2-4, with D perhaps matching TRBD1 or TRBD2 (5 bases each). CDR1 and CDR2 (germline): MRHNA, SNTAGT. The CDR3 has 11 residues. The CDR3 nucleotides read TGTGCCCCAGGAGGAAGGACATGGTACAACTTC. Protein product: CAPGGRTWYNF.

This clonotype was seen a few times. The V call is TRBV12-3 or TRBV12-4, the J call TRBJ1-2; TRBD1 might be the D (5 bases). The CDR3 covers 14 residues. V dropped 6 bases and J dropped 4 bases, with 15 bases sitting between them. The CDR3 nucleotides are TGTGCCAGCAGCGCGTGGAGGCAGGGCTATGGCTACACCTTC. This sequence encodes CASSAWRQGYGYTF.

This clonotype was detected only a few times. J is TRBJ2-7 and V is TRBV12-3 or TRBV12-4; D gene ambiguous. The ends were cut back, 2 bases at V and 5 bases at J, with 10 bases in the middle. The CDR3 length is 13 residues. Here the CDR3 reads CASSLSQAHEQYF. The CDR3 coding sequence is TGTGCCAGCAGTTTATCCCAGGCCCACGAGCAGTACTTC.

The chain recombines TRBV11-2 with TRBJ2-5; 10 bases map to TRBD1. The V and J ends lost 4 bases and 4 bases, in that order; junction bases with no gene match: 6. The germline V gene has CDR1 SGHAT and CDR2 FQNNGV. The CDR3 runs 15 residues. CDR3 in amino acids: CASSSDRGLGETQYF. The DNA for the CDR3 is TGTGCCAGCAGCTCAGACAGGGGGCTGGGAGAGACCCAGTACTTC.

The chain has TRBV5-1 and TRBJ2-7, with 10 bases lining up with TRBD2. The junction had 7 bases not matched to a gene; V was cut back by 4 bases and J by 3 bases. Per germline, CDR1 SGHRS and CDR2 YFSETQ. The CDR3 has 15 residues. DNA of the CDR3: TGCGCCAGCAGCGCCTCCCTAGCGGGGGACTACGAGCAGTACTTC. Its translation: CASSASLAGDYEQYF.

This clonotype was found a few times. The chain employs TRBV5-1 and TRBJ1-4; TRBD1 matches at 9 bases. The CDR3 totals 16 residues. The trim removed 0 bases at V and 5 bases at J, leaving 5 bases unmatched. The V gene's germline CDR1 is SGHRS and CDR2 YFSETQ. The chain's CDR3 is CASSLAPQGANEKLFF. The CDR3 DNA reads TGCGCCAGCAGCTTGGCCCCACAGGGGGCGAATGAAAAACTGTTTTTT.

In its sample, this clonotype was seen many times. This rearrangement joins TRBV7-2 to TRBJ2-2; D ambiguous. Between the trimmed V and J ends, which lost 2 bases and 7 bases, there was a span of 14 bases. CDR3 length: 15 amino acids. The germline CDR1 and CDR2 sequences are SGHTA and FQGNSA. As DNA, the CDR3 is TGTGCCAGCAGCTTAAAGTCCCTCGGCATCGGGGAGCTGTTTTTT. Translated, it gives CASSLKSLGIGELFF. Full variable domain (rest looked up from reference TRBV7-2 and TRBJ2-2): GAGVSQSPSNKVTEKGKDVELRCDPISGHTALYWYRQSLGQGLEFLIYFQGNSAPDKSGLPSDRFSAERTGGSVSTLTIQRTQQEDSAVYLCASSLKSLGIGELFFGEGSRLTVL.

This clonotype was seen a few times. The chain combines TRBV20-1 with TRBJ2-3, with a tentative D call TRBD1 (7 bases). Trimming pared 1 base from V and 0 bases from J, leaving 23 bases between. The V gene's germline CDR1 is DFQATT and CDR2 SNEGSKA (reference sequence). This CDR3 is 19 amino acids long. CDR3 sequence reads: CSARGGGRVGGFSTDTQYF. As DNA, the CDR3 is TGCAGTGCTAGAGGAGGGGGCAGGGTGGGGGGCTTTAGCACAGATACGCAGTATTTT.

The V and J genes are TRBV19 and TRBJ2-1, with D unresolved. The CDR3 spans 14 residues. Trimming removed 6 bases from V and 4 bases from J, with 13 bases in between. The V gene's germline CDR1 is LNHDA and CDR2 SQIVND (reference sequence). The chain's CDR3 is CASSLTWKYNEQFF. DNA for the CDR3: TGTGCCAGTAGCCTCACATGGAAATACAATGAGCAGTTCTTC.

This clonotype was observed many times. The chain combines TRBV7-9 with TRBJ2-2; possibly TRBD1 for D (5 bases). The V gene lost 6 bases and the J gene lost 2 bases, with 13 bases spanning the gap. The CDR3 spans 15 residues. Germline-derived CDR1 and CDR2 are SEHNR and FQNEAQ (reference sequence). The CDR3 sequence: CASRPPRVNTGELFF. CDR3 sequence (DNA): TGTGCCAGCAGACCGCCCAGGGTAAACACCGGGGAGCTGTTTTTT.

This clonotype was found a few times. J is TRBJ1-1 and V is TRBV3-1; D gene ambiguous. Germline values: CDR1 LGHDT, CDR2 YNNKEL (reference sequence). CDR3 length: 13 amino acids. Trimming removed 4 bases from V and 8 bases from J, with 14 bases in between. CDR3 sequence: CASSLTPLREAFF. The CDR3 DNA reads as TGTGCCAGCAGCCTAACCCCTTTAAGGGAAGCTTTCTTT.

V gene TRBV4-2 combines with J gene TRBJ1-2; tentatively, D is TRBD1 (6 bases). The germline CDR1 and CDR2 sequences are LGHNA and YNFKEQ. V gave up 1 base and J gave up 8 bases, with 20 bases separating them. The CDR3 covers 16 residues. The CDR3 protein is CASSQGHTGRGRGYTF. Written as DNA, the CDR3 is TGTGCCAGCAGCCAAGGCCATACAGGGAGGGGTCGAGGCTACACCTTC.